This T cell receptor beta chain is drawn from a study of cytomegalovirus exposure and HLA in healthy donors. Study at large: Of a few hundred genotyped donors, approximately 84% clustered with self-reported Caucasian donors. Broader study findings: A link between a missense DCLRE1C variant and TCR beta V- and J-gene trimming emerged from a later analysis. Many donors carried some public TCRs, although rarity characterized most TCR sequences.

The germline V gene encodes CDR1 MNHEY and CDR2 SVGAGI. Trimming removed 5 bases at V and 4 bases at J, with 12 bases between. This CDR3 comprises 14 residues. Points on this clone: What it binds is not known.

This PCR relied on a set of 60 Vbeta primers and 13 Jbeta primers. This table comes from immunoSEQ multiplex PCR, and its TCRdb copy is limited to in-frame clones, with some not included. The table includes under 200,000 clones, roughly 83% detected once. The sequence was collected from a male donor in good health and CMV-seropositive. The specimen sequenced was PBMCs. This chain connects TRBV6-5 to TRBJ1-5, with a weak D call TRBD1 (6 bases). CDR3 protein: CASSRTAPNQPQHF. The DNA of the CDR3 is TGTGCCAGCAGTAGGACAGCGCCAAATCAGCCCCAGCATTTT.